Listed below are T cell receptor beta chains from one sample, sequenced in a study of shared T cell receptors in the human thymus. Data came from immunoSEQ multiplex PCR; TCRdb stores just in-frame clones and leaves some out. Among about 610,000 clones, around nine tenths were seen once, and the ten largest hold around 0.01%. The same sample was also studied in work on human thymus T cells.

Sequencing used thymocytes. Receptor source: a boy less than two years old with a congenital heart defect. CDR3s include the opening cysteine and the closing phenylalanine or tryptophan. The D gene is left open where the match is weak. Size is omitted from some rows. Given values are once, few, many or a class for expanded clones.

TGTGCCAGCAGAACTCGACAGGGGGCCTCTGAAGCTTTCTTT	CASRTRQGASEAFF	.	TRBV27	TRBD1	14	TRBJ1-1
TGTGCCAGTTCCGTCGACAGGAACACTGAAGCTTTCTTT	CASSVDRNTEAFF	.	TRBV27	.	13	TRBJ1-1
TGCAGCGCATCCCTTAGTTTACGGACGGGGACTGAAGCTTTCTTT	CSASLSLRTGTEAFF	.	TRBV29-1	.	15	TRBJ1-1
TGCGCCAGCAGCTTGCTGGTGCGGGAGGCATGTGATACGCAGTATTTT	CASSLLVREACDTQYF	.	TRBV5-1	TRBD2	16	TRBJ2-3
TGTGCCAGTAGCCTGACAGGAGCAGGGAACCACGAGCAGTACTTC	CASSLTGAGNHEQYF	.	TRBV6-1	.	15	TRBJ2-7
TGTGCCATCCCCGGGACAGGGGGGGATGGCTACACCTTC	CAIPGTGGDGYTF	.	TRBV19	TRBD1	13	TRBJ1-2
TGTGCCAGCAGCTTAACAGGTGACACTGAAGCTTTCTTT	CASSLTGDTEAFF	.	TRBV5-6	.	13	TRBJ1-1
TGTGCCAGTAGTGCCCCCCGGGAGAGCCTCAACGTAGGGACCCAGTACTTC	CASSAPRESLNVGTQYF	.	TRBV19	.	17	TRBJ2-5
TGTGCCATCAGTGACAGGGAGGGCGACGAGCAGTACTTC	CAISDREGDEQYF	once	TRBV10-3	TRBD2	13	TRBJ2-7
TGTGCCAGCACCCAGAGAAGCGGGAGCTACGAGCAGTACTTC	CASTQRSGSYEQYF	.	TRBV6-6	TRBD2	14	TRBJ2-7
TGTGCCAGCAGTGAATTAGGGGGGACAGGGGGCCCAAACACTGAAGCTTTCTTT	CASSELGGTGGPNTEAFF	.	TRBV25-1	TRBD1	18	TRBJ1-1
TGTGCCAGCAGCCCCACAGGAACAACTAATGAAAAACTGTTTTTT	CASSPTGTTNEKLFF	.	TRBV9	.	15	TRBJ1-4
TGTGCCAGCAATGGGGGTTCCGGGACAGTGGGCAATCAGCCCCAGCATTTT	CASNGGSGTVGNQPQHF	.	TRBV28	TRBD1	17	TRBJ1-5
TGTGCCAGCAGCTTATCCCGGGCTCAACAGGGGGTATCCCAAGAGACCCAGTACTTC	CASSLSRAQQGVSQETQYF	once	TRBV7-6	TRBD1	19	TRBJ2-5
TGTGCCAGCTCAAACAGTGTTTCCTACGAGCAGTACTTC	CASSNSVSYEQYF	.	TRBV27	.	13	TRBJ2-7
TGTGCCAGCAGTTTGGTAGCGGGAGCCCTCGGGAGCACAGATACGCAGTATTTT	CASSLVAGALGSTDTQYF	.	TRBV27	TRBD2	18	TRBJ2-3
TGTGCCAGCAGCACAGGGACTAGCGGGAGGGAAGAGACCCAGTACTTC	CASSTGTSGREETQYF	.	TRBV5-6	TRBD2	16	TRBJ2-5
TGTGCCAGCAGCTTAGGTGCACAGAAGAACACTGAAGCTTTCTTT	CASSLGAQKNTEAFF	.	TRBV7-9	.	15	TRBJ1-1
TGTGCCAGCAGCTCCGGGACTAGCGGACAGCTCCACGAGCAGTACTTC	CASSSGTSGQLHEQYF	.	TRBV5-4	TRBD2	16	TRBJ2-7
TGTGCCAGCAGCTTGGGGACTAGAGACGAGCAGTACTTC	CASSLGTRDEQYF	.	TRBV5-8	TRBD2	13	TRBJ2-7
TGTGCCAGCAGCTTGGTAAATGAGTTCCACGAGCAGTACTTC	CASSLVNEFHEQYF	.	TRBV5-6	.	14	TRBJ2-7
TGTGCCAGCAGCGAAGGACTAGCGGGAGGCCCGCGGGAGCAGTACTTC	CASSEGLAGGPREQYF	few	TRBV9	TRBD2	16	TRBJ2-7
TGTGCCAGCGGTACTCAGGCAACTAATGAAAAACTGTTTTTT	CASGTQATNEKLFF	.	TRBV27	.	14	TRBJ1-4
TGCGCCAGCAGCATCGTAACAGGGGGCCCGAATAAGCCCCAGCATTTT	CASSIVTGGPNKPQHF	.	TRBV10-1	TRBD1	16	TRBJ1-5
TGTGCCAGCAGCTTCGGGACTAGCATCGACGAGCAGTACTTC	CASSFGTSIDEQYF	.	TRBV5-4	TRBD2	14	TRBJ2-7
TGCAGCGTTGAGCAGGGCCTACTTTCCCCAGGCACGCAGTATTTT	CSVEQGLLSPGTQYF	.	TRBV29-1	.	15	TRBJ2-3
TGTGCCAGCTCCCCGGACATCTACGAGCAGTACTTC	CASSPDIYEQYF	.	TRBV18	.	12	TRBJ2-7
TGTGCCACCAGCAAGACCGGGGGAACCTACGAGCAGTACTTC	CATSKTGGTYEQYF	.	TRBV15	.	14	TRBJ2-7
TGTGCCAGCAGCGCCGAAACTGCGGGCGGCTACACCTTC	CASSAETAGGYTF	.	TRBV9	.	13	TRBJ1-2
TGTGCCAGCAGCCAAAGCCCGACAGGGGATTTCGCTGAAGCTTTCTTT	CASSQSPTGDFAEAFF	.	TRBV4-2	TRBD1	16	TRBJ1-1
TGTGCCAGCAGCGTCCAGGGATCGAGCTACGAGCAGTACTTC	CASSVQGSSYEQYF	.	TRBV9	.	14	TRBJ2-7
TGTGCCAGCAGTTACAAGGGACATCAAAGCAATGAGCAGTTCTTC	CASSYKGHQSNEQFF	.	TRBV6-6	.	15	TRBJ2-1
TGTGCCAGCAGCGTAGCTCGGGAGAGGGGTGGGATCAATGAGCAGTTCTTC	CASSVARERGGINEQFF	.	TRBV9	.	17	TRBJ2-1
TGTGCTAGCAGCTTAGACAGGCCCTACTACGAGCAGTACTTC	CASSLDRPYYEQYF	.	TRBV7-7	.	14	TRBJ2-7
TGCGCCAGCAGCCAAGATAGCCCTAGCAATGCCTACGAGCAGTACTTC	CASSQDSPSNAYEQYF	few	TRBV4-1	.	16	TRBJ2-7
TGTGCCAGCAGCGAGAAAGAGGAGCGGGTGGTTAATGAGCAGTTCTTC	CASSEKEERVVNEQFF	once	TRBV9	.	16	TRBJ2-1
TGTGCCAGTAGTATCGGGACAGGGGGCGGTGAAAAACTGTTTTTT	CASSIGTGGGEKLFF	once	TRBV19	TRBD1	15	TRBJ1-4
TGTGCCAGCAGTGAAGCGCAACAACAGGCACCTTACAATGAGCAGTTCTTC	CASSEAQQQAPYNEQFF	.	TRBV6-1	.	17	TRBJ2-1
TGTGCCAGCAGCTTAAAGGGACAGGGTTTTGACACCGGGGAGCTGTTTTTT	CASSLKGQGFDTGELFF	.	TRBV7-2	TRBD1	17	TRBJ2-2
TGTGCTAGTGGTTTGGTAGTACTAGCGGCCGCGAACACCGGGGAGCTGTTTTTT	CASGLVVLAAANTGELFF	.	TRBV12-5	TRBD2	18	TRBJ2-2
TGTGCCACCAGCAGGGTAAGGACTAGCGGGAAATACGAGCAGTACTTC	CATSRVRTSGKYEQYF	.	TRBV15	TRBD2	16	TRBJ2-7
TGTGCCAGCAGCTTATTGAGCGGGGGTGAGCAGTTCTTC	CASSLLSGGEQFF	.	TRBV7-6	TRBD2	13	TRBJ2-1
TGTGCCAGCAGCCACAATTACAATGAGCAGTTCTTC	CASSHNYNEQFF	.	TRBV4-2	.	12	TRBJ2-1
TGTGCCACCCAACCGGCCGGGGAGCTGTTTTTT	CATQPAGELFF	.	TRBV6-1	.	11	TRBJ2-2
TGTGCCAGCAGCCTCGACGGACAGCGGGGTGACGGCTACACCTTC	CASSLDGQRGDGYTF	.	TRBV4-2	.	15	TRBJ1-2
TGCAGCGTTCCGGGAGGAGAAACAGATACGCAGTATTTT	CSVPGGETDTQYF	.	TRBV29-1	TRBD2	13	TRBJ2-3
TGTGCCAGCAGCCCGAGTCAGGACAGGGCCCATCCTTACGAGCAGTACTTC	CASSPSQDRAHPYEQYF	.	TRBV7-2	TRBD1	17	TRBJ2-7